These 10 T cell receptor beta chains were sequenced from one sample in a study of beta chain features in type 1 diabetes. Study observations and caveats: Across all four CD4+ subsets, people with type 1 diabetes showed modestly shorter TCRB CDR3s.

No antigen has been identified for these receptors. TCRB transcripts that were expressed got sequenced, as all of the isolated RNA had been reverse transcribed. Using immunoSEQ multiplex PCR, the repertoire was profiled, and TCRdb retains in-frame clones only, with some absent. The repertoire holds almost 350,000 clones, with 9.3% as singletons. The sequenced sample was central memory CD4+ T cells from blood. These receptors originate from a man aged 25-45 years with type 1 diabetes.

This rearrangement joins TRBV7-8 to TRBJ1-1; the D is unclear. The CDR3 sequence is 14 residues long. The ends were cut back, 0 bases at V and 11 bases at J, with 16 bases in the middle. Germline loops: CDR1 SGHVS, CDR2 FQNEAQ. The CDR3 spells CASSLAPVGSGAFF. CDR3 DNA sequence: TGTGCCAGCAGCTTAGCGCCGGTAGGAAGTGGCGCTTTCTTT.

The genes are TRBV4-1 and TRBJ2-3; weak D call: TRBD1 (6 bases). Germline loops: CDR1 MGHRA, CDR2 YSYEKL. CDR3 length: 15 amino acids. Trimming took off 4 bases at V and 3 bases at J, with 14 bases between the two ends. CDR3 protein: CASSLSGEVTDTQYF. The CDR3 bases are TGCGCCAGCAGCCTATCAGGGGAAGTAACAGATACGCAGTATTTT.

The rearrangement uses TRBV11-2 and TRBJ2-5; TRBD1 agrees at 10 bases. The CDR3 runs 15 residues. J was trimmed by 5 bases and V by 1 base; bases with no gene match: 4. Germline CDR1 SGHAT, CDR2 FQNNGV. CDR3 amino acids: CASSLGGQGKETQYF. The CDR3, as DNA: TGTGCCAGCAGCTTAGGGGGACAGGGGAAGGAGACCCAGTACTTC.

This clone has a handful of counts. This chain joins TRBV7-2 and TRBJ2-7; TRBD1 aligns across 8 bases. Looked up from germline, CDR1 is SGHTA and CDR2 is FQGNSA. The ends lost 5 bases at V and 5 bases at J; junction bases unmatched: 8. The CDR3 has 14 amino acids. The CDR3 coding sequence is TGTGCCAGCAGCCTTATGGCAGGGGGCCACGAGCAGTACTTC. Encoded protein: CASSLMAGGHEQYF.

A word on this clone: This sample also contains other DNA sequences that code for the same CDR3. The chain employs TRBV5-6 and TRBJ1-2; unclear D gene. V was shortened by 0 bases and J by 8 bases, with 11 bases between the two germline ends. Germline loops: CDR1 SGHDT, CDR2 YYEEEE. The CDR3 runs to 13 residues. CDR3: CASSLVRGTGYTF. Here the CDR3 DNA reads TGTGCCAGCAGCTTGGTTCGGGGTACAGGCTACACCTTC.

This clone was counted between two and nine times. The chain uses TRBV5-6 and TRBJ2-3, with 8 bases matching TRBD1. V shed 7 bases, J shed 2 bases, and the junction held 6 bases outside the gene matches. Germline V gene data show CDR1 as SGHDT and CDR2 as YYEEEE. The CDR3 is 14 residues long. The CDR3 nucleotides are TGTGCCAGCTTACGGACAGGGACCACAGATACGCAGTATTTT. Encoded protein: CASLRTGTTDTQYF.

This clone was seen only a few times. The chain uses TRBV2 and TRBJ1-1; 8 bases line up with TRBD1. CDR1 is SNHLY and CDR2 is FYNNEI in the germline V gene. The CDR3 extends over 14 amino acids. V was pared by 7 bases and J by 2 bases, with 6 bases of the junction left unmatched. This CDR3 is CASIIDRGNTEAFF. The DNA for the CDR3 is TGTGCCAGCATTATAGACAGGGGAAACACTGAAGCTTTCTTT.

V and J are TRBV7-9 and TRBJ2-6; perhaps TRBD2 as D (6 bases). There are 16 residues in the CDR3. The germline gives CDR1 SEHNR, CDR2 FQNEAQ (reference sequence). V was trimmed by 5 bases and J by 3 bases, leaving 14 bases between them. The CDR3 DNA reads as TGTGCCAGCAGCATAGGCGGGATTGGTGGGGCCAACGTCCTGACTTTC. It specifies CASSIGGIGGANVLTF.

This clone was seen only a few times. The chain joins TRBV10-3 to TRBJ1-4; D is unresolved. This CDR3 has 15 residues. V was cut by 10 bases and J by 0 bases, with 15 bases left in between. CDR1 and CDR2 from the germline V gene are ENHRY and SYGVKD. This CDR3 reads CATAAPGATNEKLFF. The CDR3 region has the DNA TGTGCCACCGCAGCCCCGGGTGCAACTAATGAAAAACTGTTTTTT.

This clone turned up a few times. This sequence joins TRBV5-6 and TRBJ1-2, with a weak D call TRBD1 (6 bases). Trimming took 5 bases from V and 3 from J, leaving 11 bases between them. Looked up from germline, CDR1 is SGHDT and CDR2 is YYEEEE. The CDR3 is made up of 13 amino acids. The CDR3 is CASSFTGHYGYTF. Written as DNA, the CDR3 is TGTGCCAGCAGTTTCACAGGGCACTATGGCTACACCTTC.